Here is one TCR beta chain with its context. What it binds is not known. The data stem from a study of CD4 T cells in relation to SARS-CoV-2 and coronaviruses. Germline V gene data show CDR1 as MGHRA and CDR2 as YSYEKL. The CDR3 runs 13 residues. V was clipped by 0 bases and J by 5 bases, with 8 bases between them. General study points: No donor gave both pre-pandemic and post-infection samples. No crossreactivity against non-spike viral proteins was tested here.

Profiling relied on immunoSEQ multiplex PCR, and the TCRdb table lists in-frame clones only, not all of them. The sample lists roughly 61,000 clones; 86% were seen once. The unexposed donors gave CD4+ T cells in about 2010-2019, prior to COVID-19. The source is a human donor in good health. The sequencing input was memory CD4+ T cells from PBMCs. The chain is built from TRBV4-1 and TRBJ2-7; possibly TRBD1 for D (5 bases). The CDR3 reads CASSQEIRDEQYF. DNA for the CDR3: TGCGCCAGCAGCCAAGAGATCAGGGACGAGCAGTACTTC.